What follows is one T cell receptor beta chain and its context. Its target is unknown. One end of the junction fails to match germline, which may point to a read error. The germline V gene encodes CDR1 SEHNR and CDR2 FQNEAQ (reference sequence). The CDR3 has 14 amino acids. This sample is drawn from a study of T cells in Graves' hyperthyroidism and ophthalmopathy. Study-level findings and limits: Through a model of 13 V-J features, ophthalmopathy was separated from stable hyperthyroidism. Most thyroid clonotypes expanded above 0.001 were also detected in blood.

Diagnostic decisions used clinical symptoms, serum thyroxine and TRAb, thyroid ultrasound and orbital computed tomography. Amplification of TCR beta CDR3 regions was performed using RNA transcripts as template. Researchers ran a first-round RT-PCR on the TCR CDR3 using the HTBI primer set. Via MiXCR, TCRdb re-called the multiplex PCR reads, giving one row per CDR3 protein. Found here are just over 550,000 distinct CDR3 sequences, about 45% of them singletons; the top ten hold roughly 8.2%. J is TRBJ2-2 and V is TRBV7-9; 7 positions match TRBD1. The sample taken for sequencing was peripheral blood or thyroid tissue (not recorded which). The TCR originated in a woman aged 18-35 years with Graves' hyperthyroidism. CDR3 protein: CASRTGTNTGDLFF. CDR3 DNA: TGTGCCAGCAGGACAGGGACGAACACCGGGGATCTGTTTTTT.